This T cell receptor (beta chain) is from a study of technical replicates of blood from a handful of donors. CDR1 and CDR2 from the germline V gene are SGHDT and YYEEEE. The CDR3 contains 17 residues. After removal of 4 bases from V and 0 bases from J, the junction contained 10 bases not matched to a gene. Method: immunoSEQ multiplex PCR; TCRdb's copy keeps in-frame clones and lacks some. Found here are tens of thousands of clones, roughly 92% of them singletons; the top ten hold roughly 0.4%. This chain connects TRBV5-6 to TRBJ2-1, with 7 bases matching TRBD1. Input material: T cells isolated from PBMCs. The TCR comes from a human donor in good health. The CDR3 is CASSLRTGKYSYNEQFF. The CDR3 DNA sequence: TGTGCCAGCAGCCTCCGGACAGGCAAATACTCCTACAATGAGCAGTTCTTC.